This TCR beta chain emerged from a study of technical replicates of blood from a few donors. Trimming pared 1 base from V and 8 bases from J, leaving 9 bases between. This CDR3 contains 13 residues. The germline gives CDR1 SGHVS, CDR2 FNYEAQ. The repertoire was sequenced with immunoSEQ multiplex PCR; TCRdb's copy has only in-frame clones and lacks some. This table holds tens of thousands of clones, about 90% found once. Sequenced sample: T cells isolated from PBMCs. This TCR came from a human donor in good health. The genes are TRBV7-6 and TRBJ2-4, with D perhaps matching TRBD1 (5 bases). CDR3 nucleotide sequence: TGTGCCAGCAGCTTAGAGCAGGGTTACATTCAGTACTTC. Residues: CASSLEQGYIQYF.